Below are 23 T cell receptor beta chains sequenced from a single sample in a study of OX40 agonist ivuxolimab in advanced cancers. TCRdb's table, derived via immunoSEQ multiplex PCR, lists solely in-frame clones and lacks some. The data contain 75,000 to 100,000 clones, 84% of them singletons. This sample comprised CD4+ or CD8+ T cells sorted from blood, obtained in a trial of the OX40 agonist ivuxolimab. The receptors were gathered from an adult with an advanced solid tumor such as melanoma, head and neck, liver or kidney cancer.

A few counts support this clone. The genes are TRBV27 and TRBJ1-5; D gene ambiguous. There are 13 residues in the CDR3. In germline, CDR1 is MNHEY, CDR2 SMNVEV (reference sequence). V was shortened by 2 bases and J by 4 bases, with 6 bases between the two germline ends. The CDR3 DNA reads TGTGCCAGCAGTTTAGAGAGGAATCAGCCCCAGCATTTT. The encoded protein is CASSLERNQPQHF.

V and J are TRBV27 and TRBJ2-3; no clear D. Trimming stripped 6 bases from V and 0 bases from J, with 7 bases between. Germline V lookup: CDR1 MNHEY, CDR2 SMNVEV (reference sequence). The CDR3 runs 13 residues. The CDR3 spells CASSPPSTDTQYF. The CDR3 DNA reads TGTGCCAGCAGCCCCCCGAGCACAGATACGCAGTATTTT.

The rearrangement uses TRBV15 and TRBJ2-3, with no clear D. Trimming stripped 0 bases from V and 6 bases from J, with 13 bases between. CDR1 is LNHNV, CDR2 YYDKDF, per germline (reference sequence). The CDR3 totals 15 residues. CDR3 sequence (DNA): TGTGCCACCAGCAGAGATCCCTCAAGTGTTGATACGCAGTATTTT. Translation gives CATSRDPSSVDTQYF. The whole variable domain, filled in from reference TRBV15 and TRBJ2-3, reads DAMVIQNPRYQVTQFGKPVTLSCSQTLNHNVMYWYQQKSSQAPKLLFHYYDKDFNNEADTPDNFQSRRPNTSFCFLDIRSPGLGDTAMYLCATSRDPSSVDTQYFGPGTRLTVL.

This clone has more than one count but fewer than ten. The rearrangement uses TRBV9 and TRBJ1-4; unclear D gene. The CDR3 contains 14 residues. V was cut by 1 base and J by 7 bases, with 11 bases left in between. CDR1 is SGDLS, CDR2 YYNGEE, per germline. The CDR3 protein is CASSVSFRGEKLFF. CDR3 in DNA: TGTGCCAGCAGCGTAAGTTTCCGGGGTGAAAAACTGTTTTTT.

The chain is built from TRBV7-9 and TRBJ2-3; unclear D gene. In germline, CDR1 is SEHNR, CDR2 FQNEAQ (reference sequence). Between the trimmed V and J ends, which lost 1 base and 6 bases, there was a span of 5 bases. There are 12 residues in the CDR3. Here the CDR3 reads CASSLGPDTQYF. Written as DNA, the CDR3 is TGTGCCAGCAGCTTAGGTCCTGATACGCAGTATTTT.

This chain joins TRBV7-9 and TRBJ1-1; 7 bases align to TRBD1. Germline assignment: CDR1 SEHNR and CDR2 FQNEAQ (reference sequence). The CDR3 is made up of 13 amino acids. Losses at the gene ends were 6 bases for V and 8 bases for J; bases not matched to a gene: 9. CDR3 region: CASRPTGTDEAFF. The DNA for the CDR3 is TGTGCCAGCAGACCCACCGGGACAGACGAAGCTTTCTTT.

This chain joins TRBV4-2 and TRBJ2-7; D possibly corresponds to TRBD2 (6 bases). The germline CDR1 and CDR2 sequences are LGHNA and YNFKEQ. The CDR3 consists of 15 residues. V gave up 4 bases and J gave up 3 bases, with 16 bases separating them. CDR3 sequence: CASSLQPGASYEQYF. The CDR3 DNA is TGTGCCAGCAGCCTTCAGCCGGGAGCGAGCTACGAGCAGTACTTC.

The chain carries TRBV6-4 and TRBJ2-1; TRBD1 agrees at 12 bases. J gave up 7 bases and V 0 bases, and 4 bases lay outside the gene matches. The CDR3 extends over 16 amino acids. Germline CDR1 reads MRHNA; CDR2 reads SNTAGT. This CDR3 reads CASSDSAGQGANEQFF. The DNA of the CDR3 is TGTGCCAGCAGTGACTCTGCGGGACAGGGGGCAAATGAGCAGTTCTTC.

The gene calls are TRBV2 and TRBJ1-2; D possibly corresponds to TRBD1 (6 bases). The germline V and J ends were trimmed by 2 bases and 5 bases, with 21 bases remaining between them. Per the germline V gene, CDR1 is SNHLY and CDR2 is FYNNEI. The CDR3 runs 17 residues. CDR3 in DNA: TGTGCCAGCAGTGAAATTGGATGGGGGGCCGGGGCGTATGGCTACACCTTC. Its protein product is CASSEIGWGAGAYGYTF.

V gene TRBV11-2 combines with J gene TRBJ2-7; D gene ambiguous. In germline, CDR1 is SGHAT, CDR2 FQNNGV. CDR3 length: 13 amino acids. V gave up 2 bases and J gave up 4 bases, with 9 bases separating them. The chain's CDR3 is CASSLQDGYEQYF. In DNA, the CDR3 is TGTGCCAGCAGCTTACAAGACGGTTACGAGCAGTACTTC.

This chain uses TRBV18 with TRBJ2-3; the match to TRBD1 covers 10 bases. The J segment lost 4 bases and the V segment lost 4 bases, leaving 2 bases of the junction unmatched. The CDR3 has 14 amino acids. Per the germline V gene, CDR1 is KGHSH and CDR2 is LQKENI. For the CDR3, the DNA is TGTGCCAGCTCACGGGACAGGGGTGCAGATACGCAGTATTTT. It translates to CASSRDRGADTQYF.

In its sample, this clone was seen once. The chain has TRBV30 and TRBJ1-6; 7 bases align to TRBD1. Germline CDR1 is GTSNPN and CDR2 is SVGIG (reference sequence). Losses at the gene ends were 3 bases for V and 9 bases for J; bases not matched to a gene: 8. This CDR3 has 14 amino acids. This chain's CDR3 is CAWRGQGVVSPLHF. CDR3 nucleotide sequence: TGTGCCTGGAGGGGCCAGGGGGTAGTTTCACCCCTCCACTTT.

The V and J genes are TRBV7-9 and TRBJ2-7; a weak D match, TRBD1 (5 bases). The length of the CDR3 is 13 residues. V was clipped by 1 base and J by 5 bases, with 9 bases between them. Germline CDR1 and CDR2: SEHNR and FQNEAQ (reference sequence). This CDR3 is CASSLGGFHEQYF. For the CDR3, the DNA is TGTGCCAGCAGCTTAGGGGGCTTCCACGAGCAGTACTTC.

V usage is TRBV4-1 and J usage is TRBJ2-3; TRBD2 is a possible D gene (6 bases). V lost 8 bases, J lost 2 bases, and 17 bases lay in between. CDR1 MGHRA and CDR2 YSYEKL come from the germline V gene. CDR3 length: 15 amino acids. CDR3 in amino acids: CASRRDAGPTDTQYF. CDR3 in DNA: TGCGCCAGCCGCCGTGATGCGGGGCCCACAGATACGCAGTATTTT.

The V call is TRBV12-5, the J call TRBJ1-1, with no clear D. Germline V gene data show CDR1 as LGHNT and CDR2 as FRNRAP. V was clipped by 1 base and J by 1 base, with 4 bases between them. The CDR3 runs to 13 residues. Written as DNA, the CDR3 is TGTGCTAGTGGTTTGGAAACGAACACTGAAGCTTTCTTT. Translating gives CASGLETNTEAFF.

The chain couples TRBV5-3 to TRBJ2-7; TRBD1 is a possible D gene (6 bases). TRBV5-3 qualifies as an ORF whose function is uncertain. This CDR3 is built from 14 residues. V was shortened by 0 bases and J by 6 bases, with 13 bases between the two germline ends. CDR3 DNA: TGTGCCAGAAGCTTGGGGTCAGGGGTGGGCGAGCAGTACTTC. This codes for CARSLGSGVGEQYF.

The chain recombines TRBV11-2 with TRBJ2-2, with D possibly matching TRBD1 (5 bases). Trimming pared 1 base from V and 5 bases from J, leaving 11 bases between. The CDR3 is 15 amino acids. The V gene's germline CDR1 is SGHAT and CDR2 FQNNGV. The chain's CDR3 is CASSLGRVGTGELFF. As DNA, the CDR3 is TGTGCCAGCAGCTTAGGCAGGGTAGGGACCGGGGAGCTGTTTTTT. The variable domain in full, completed from reference TRBV11-2 and TRBJ2-2, reads EAGVAQSPRYKIIEKRQSVAFWCNPISGHATLYWYQQILGQGPKLLIQFQNNGVVDDSQLPKDRFSAERLKGVDSTLKIQPAKLEDSAVYLCASSLGRVGTGELFFGEGSRLTVL.

This clone has just a few counts. The gene calls are TRBV4-1 and TRBJ1-3; D unresolved. The CDR3 totals 14 residues. Germline-derived CDR1 and CDR2 are MGHRA and YSYEKL. V was trimmed by 0 bases and J by 4 bases, leaving 7 bases between them. As DNA, the CDR3 is TGCGCCAGCAGCCAAGAAGGGTCCGGAAACACCATATATTTT. It yields the protein CASSQEGSGNTIYF.

The chain couples TRBV6-5 to TRBJ1-1; no clear D gene. CDR3 length equals 15 residues. V gave up 4 bases and J gave up 6 bases, with 18 bases separating them. CDR1 MNHEY and CDR2 SVGAGI come from the germline V gene. In DNA form, the CDR3 reads TGTGCCAGCAGTTCCCGGAGGGCTGGTCTCGCTGAAGCTTTCTTT. It is translated as CASSSRRAGLAEAFF.

The chain carries TRBV10-3 and TRBJ1-4; D gene ambiguous. V gave up 2 bases and J gave up 7 bases, with 5 bases separating them. The CDR3 consists of 12 residues. Germline values: CDR1 ENHRY, CDR2 SYGVKD. DNA for the CDR3: TGTGCCATCAGTGAGGGGAGTGAAAAACTGTTTTTT. It translates to CAISEGSEKLFF.

Only one count was recorded for this clone. One end of the junction does not line up with germline, which may come from a read error. The CDR3 is CASGFQGSDQPQHF. CDR3 in DNA: TGTGCTAGTGGTTTTCAGGGTAGCGATCAGCCCCAGCATTTT. This sequence joins TRBV12-5 and TRBJ1-5; weak D call: TRBD1 (5 bases). This CDR3 spans 14 amino acids. Germline loops: CDR1 LGHNT, CDR2 FRNRAP.

This chain joins TRBV21-1 and TRBJ1-2; TRBD1 was called by the table and not checked on the DNA. TRBV21-1 is a pseudogene segment. This CDR3 spans 14 amino acids. CDR3 residues: CASSPTGVLDGYTF. CDR3 in DNA: TGTGCCAGCAGCCCGACAGGGGTGTTGGATGGCTACACCTTC.

This sequence joins TRBV5-6 and TRBJ2-1, with D possibly matching TRBD1 (6 bases). The CDR3 has 14 amino acids. V dropped 7 bases and J dropped 4 bases, with 15 bases sitting between them. CDR1 SGHDT and CDR2 YYEEEE come from the germline V gene. CDR3 region: CASQWTVGYNEQFF. In nucleotides, the CDR3 is TGTGCCAGCCAATGGACAGTAGGTTACAATGAGCAGTTCTTC.